These 5 T cell receptor beta chains were sequenced from one sample in a study of T cell changes during pregnancy in multiple sclerosis. Data came from immunoSEQ multiplex PCR; TCRdb stores just in-frame clones and leaves some out. This table holds roughly 75,000 clones, 85% to 95% found once. This material consisted of peripheral blood, taken after pregnancy. These receptors all stem from a female donor in good health, enrolled as a control in a pregnancy study.

CDR3 sequence: CASIANEQYF. In DNA form, the CDR3 reads TGCGCCAGCATAGCTAACGAGCAGTACTTC. J is TRBJ2-7 and V is TRBV5-1; D unresolved. Per the germline V gene, CDR1 is SGHRS and CDR2 is YFSETQ. This CDR3 region has 10 residues. Trimming left V 6 bases short and J 5 bases short, with 6 bases between.

V gene TRBV18 combines with J gene TRBJ2-5; 8 bases align to TRBD2. The CDR3 has 16 residues. Trimming cost V 3 bases and J 1 base; bases outside gene matches: 7. Germline V CDR1 and CDR2: KGHSH, LQKENI. The CDR3 nucleotides are TGTGCCAGCTCACCGACTTTAGCGGGGCGCCAAGAGACCCAGTACTTC. Translated, it gives CASSPTLAGRQETQYF.

The chain couples TRBV6-5 to TRBJ2-5; 10 nucleotides align to TRBD2. CDR1 is MNHEY, CDR2 SVGAGI, per germline. The length of the CDR3 is 16 residues. Unmatched junction bases numbered 5, after V lost 0 bases and J lost 4 bases. DNA of the CDR3: TGTGCCAGCAGTTACTCCCCTAGCGGGAGTTCAGAGACCCAGTACTTC. This translates into CASSYSPSGSSETQYF.

This chain connects TRBV2 to TRBJ2-1; tentatively, D is TRBD2 (5 bases). Trimming removed 5 bases at V and 0 bases at J, with 8 bases between. The CDR3 has 14 amino acids. Germline V gene lookup returns CDR1 SNHLY and CDR2 FYNNEI. The CDR3 nucleotides are TGTGCCAGCAGTACGGAGGCCTCCTACAATGAGCAGTTCTTC. Its translation: CASSTEASYNEQFF.

This clone was seen once. The chain joins TRBV4-3 to TRBJ2-2; 13 bases agree with TRBD2. The CDR3 has 18 residues. The ends lost 2 bases at V and 4 bases at J; junction bases unmatched: 7. In germline, CDR1 is LGHNA, CDR2 YSLEER. The CDR3 protein is CASSQRTSGRVSTGELFF. CDR3 sequence (DNA): TGCGCCAGCAGCCAAAGGACTAGCGGGAGAGTAAGCACCGGGGAGCTGTTTTTT.